This TCR beta chain came from a study of CD8+ T cells in alopecia areata. Regarding the study as a whole: Scalp and blood samples kept many expanded lesional clones throughout tofacitinib. Normal skin's resident alphabeta T cells are sequenced alongside lesional scalp T cells.

V dropped 6 bases and J dropped 6; count of bases not matched to a gene: 5. Germline values: CDR1 SQVTM, CDR2 ANQGSEA. The CDR3 spans 13 residues. Treatment described: oral pan-JAK inhibitor, 5-10 mg twice daily. Sorted populations comprised CD4+ and CD8+ T cells obtained from PBMCs. In each case, RNA was isolated and then reverse transcribed into cDNA as the sequencing template. The repertoire was sequenced with immunoSEQ multiplex PCR; TCRdb's copy has only in-frame clones and lacks some. The sample lists 150,000 or so clones, 85% to 90% occurring once. A remark on this clone: The antigen remains undetermined.

Source: CD8+ T cells sorted from blood, taken at week 4, from a patient treated with tofacitinib. V is TRBV29-1 and J is TRBJ1-4; TRBD1 aligns across 9 bases. The sequence was obtained from a human donor with alopecia areata. CDR3 loop: CSVPGQGDEKLFF. In DNA form, the CDR3 reads TGCAGCGTACCGGGACAGGGTGATGAAAAACTGTTTTTT.